This TCR beta chain was sequenced in a study of PD-1 blockade in classical Hodgkin lymphoma. Study-wide points: Newly diagnosed and completely responding patients shared comparable baseline diversity. Newly diagnosed patients reportedly trailed healthy donors in baseline TCR diversity.

Time point in this sample: cycle 4 day 1 (C4D1), after five to seven weeks of nivolumab. Brentuximab vedotin exposure varied, and every patient relapsed after autologous stem cell transplantation. Assay used: immunoSEQ multiplex PCR; TCRdb lists only in-frame clones, some missing. The profile shows tens of thousands of clones, around 80% of them singletons. The CDR3 runs 12 residues. V was shortened by 2 bases and J by 1 base, with 2 bases between the two germline ends. CDR1 and CDR2 (germline): ENHRY, SYGVKD. This clone was observed a few times. The antigen is not known. This sample comprised peripheral blood mononuclear cells (PBMCs), obtained before the fourth cycle of nivolumab. The sequence was obtained from a human donor with classical Hodgkin lymphoma. The chain couples TRBV10-3 to TRBJ1-1, with D hard to call. This CDR3 is CAISEGNTEAFF. For the CDR3, the DNA is TGTGCCATCAGTGAGGGGAACACTGAAGCTTTCTTT.